This T cell receptor beta chain was retrieved from a study of T cells in Graves' hyperthyroidism and ophthalmopathy. Regions amplified from RNA transcripts were the TCR beta CDR3 regions. The HTBI set primed first-round TCR CDR3 RT-PCR. In TCRdb, the multiplex PCR reads were re-called with MiXCR into one record per CDR3 protein. The sample consists of a few hundred thousand distinct CDR3 sequences, about 15% of them appearing once. This clonotype occurred many times. Patients were excluded for uncontrolled infection, other autoimmune disease, pregnancy or lactation. Each diagnosis drew on symptoms, thyroxine, TRAb, thyroid ultrasound and orbital computed tomography findings. PBMCs were sourced from around 10 ml fresh peripheral blood. The CDR3 totals 14 residues. V was trimmed by 4 bases and J by 2 bases, leaving 12 bases between them. The germline V gene encodes CDR1 SQVTM and CDR2 ANQGSEA.

The chain combines TRBV29-1 with TRBJ2-1; the D gene is possibly TRBD1 (6 bases). The sequencing sample was made of blood. The sequence came from a young woman with Graves' hyperthyroidism. This chain's CDR3 is CSVGLGGPYNEQFF. CDR3 bases: TGCAGCGTTGGGTTAGGGGGTCCCTACAATGAGCAGTTCTTC.